The T cell receptor beta chain described here comes from a study of blood T cell repertoires in COVID-19. Study at large: There were acute and convalescent COVID-19 samples, and they came from the United States, Italy and Spain. In each case, the material was cDNA or gDNA derived from T cells, B-cell-depleted T cells, or PBMCs.

Original handling: Cell counts per sample came from amplifying reference gene primers. TCRdb's copy holds only in-frame clones and misses some; the assay was immunoSEQ multiplex PCR. V and J calls and clone size are copied from that table; D and trimming were computed from the DNA. The table shows fewer than 55,000 clones, with 65% to 85% occurring only once. V was pared by 5 bases and J by 8 bases, with 7 bases of the junction left unmatched. This CDR3 spans 14 amino acids. In germline, CDR1 is SGHTA, CDR2 FQGNSA. Sequenced material: peripheral blood. V is TRBV7-2 and J is TRBJ1-3; 9 nucleotides line up with TRBD1. The clonotype was recovered from a man in his fifties or sixties with acute or convalescent COVID-19. The CDR3 is CASSPGTGRDTIYF. The CDR3 DNA sequence: TGTGCCAGCAGCCCCGGGACAGGGAGGGACACCATATATTTT.